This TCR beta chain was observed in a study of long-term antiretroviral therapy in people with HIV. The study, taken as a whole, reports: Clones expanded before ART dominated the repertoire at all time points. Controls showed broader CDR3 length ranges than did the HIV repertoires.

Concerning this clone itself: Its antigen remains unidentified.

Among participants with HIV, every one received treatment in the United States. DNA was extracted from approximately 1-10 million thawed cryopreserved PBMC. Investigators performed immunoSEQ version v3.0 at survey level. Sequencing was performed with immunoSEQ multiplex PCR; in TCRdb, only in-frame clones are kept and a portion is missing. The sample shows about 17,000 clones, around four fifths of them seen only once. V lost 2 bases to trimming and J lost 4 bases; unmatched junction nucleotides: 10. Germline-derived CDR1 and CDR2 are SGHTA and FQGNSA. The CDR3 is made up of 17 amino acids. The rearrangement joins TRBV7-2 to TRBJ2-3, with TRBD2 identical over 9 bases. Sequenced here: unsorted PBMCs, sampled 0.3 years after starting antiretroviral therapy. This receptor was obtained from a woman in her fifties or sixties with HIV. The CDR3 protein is CASSLSHRTSVPDTQYF. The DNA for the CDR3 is TGTGCCAGCAGCTTATCCCACCGGACTAGCGTCCCAGATACGCAGTATTTT. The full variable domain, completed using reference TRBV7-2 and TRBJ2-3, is GAGVSQSPSNKVTEKGKDVELRCDPISGHTALYWYRQSLGQGLEFLIYFQGNSAPDKSGLPSDRFSAERTGGSVSTLTIQRTQQEDSAVYLCASSLSHRTSVPDTQYFGPGTRLTVL.